These 23 T cell receptor beta chains originate from one sample sequenced in a study of T-cell reconstitution after alpha-beta-depleted transplantation in children. Unique molecular identifiers were incorporated into the prepared TCRbeta library. Each CDR3 protein gets one entry after TCRdb re-called the PCR reads with MiXCR. The sample consists of hundreds of thousands of distinct CDR3 sequences, 16% of them appearing once. Specimen: PBMCs from the stem cell graft donor, collected from the stem cell graft. The source of these receptors is a human donor who donated a stem cell graft to a child with acute myeloid leukemia.

In its sample, this clonotype was seen a few times. The chain uses TRBV27 and TRBJ1-6; D is uncertain. In germline, CDR1 is MNHEY, CDR2 SMNVEV (reference sequence). The CDR3 contains 13 residues. The ends were cut back, 8 bases at V and 5 bases at J, with 10 bases in the middle. CDR3 residues: CASSWGNNSPLHF. CDR3 in DNA: TGTGCCAGCTCTTGGGGAAATAATTCACCCCTCCACTTT.

The CDR3 nucleotides are TGTGCCAGCAGTTCCGGGACAGGGGGCTCAGAGACCCAGTACTTC. Amino acids: CASSSGTGGSETQYF. The chain recombines TRBV12-3 or TRBV12-4 with TRBJ2-5; 12 nucleotides agree with TRBD1. The length of the CDR3 is 15 residues. V gave up 4 bases and J gave up 4 bases; unmatched junction bases: 4.

This clonotype was seen a handful of times. This rearrangement joins TRBV7-8 to TRBJ2-3; no firm D call. Per germline, CDR1 SGHVS and CDR2 FQNEAQ. This CDR3 is built from 11 residues. V lost 5 bases and J 5 bases, leaving 5 bases between the germline ends. The chain's CDR3 is CASSIKDTQYF. DNA for the CDR3: TGTGCCAGCAGCATAAAAGATACGCAGTATTTT.

The sample holds many counts of this clonotype. The chain employs TRBV20-1 and TRBJ1-5, with a tentative D call TRBD1 (5 bases). Germline CDR1 reads DFQATT; CDR2 reads SNEGSKA (reference sequence). CDR3 length: 14 residues. Trimming took off 2 bases at V and 0 bases at J, with 8 bases between the two ends. This CDR3 is CSARRGNSNQPQHF. For the CDR3, the DNA is TGCAGTGCTAGAAGGGGTAATAGCAATCAGCCCCAGCATTTT.

This clonotype turned up a few times. The rearrangement links TRBV20-1 to TRBJ2-7; TRBD2 aligns across 8 bases. The CDR3 is 17 amino acids. The germline CDR1 and CDR2 sequences are DFQATT and SNEGSKA (reference sequence). Trimming cost V 0 bases and J 3 bases; bases outside gene matches: 13. CDR3 loop: CSARDREGSGADYEQYF. In DNA form, the CDR3 reads TGCAGTGCTAGAGATCGTGAAGGTAGCGGGGCAGACTACGAGCAGTACTTC.

This clonotype was recorded at least ten times. The gene calls are TRBV20-1 and TRBJ2-7, with a tentative D call TRBD1 (6 bases). Germline CDR1 and CDR2: DFQATT and SNEGSKA (reference sequence). V was pared by 0 bases and J by 6 bases, with 21 bases between. The CDR3 totals 16 residues. This CDR3 is CSARDNLLAGVSEQYF. CDR3 nucleotide sequence: TGCAGTGCTAGAGATAACCTCTTGGCAGGGGTAAGCGAGCAGTACTTC.

This clonotype was seen ten or more times. The chain links TRBV24-1 to TRBJ2-5; D call uncertain. CDR1 and CDR2 (germline): KGHDR, SFDVKD. The CDR3 is 12 amino acids. Trimming removed 4 bases at V and 3 bases at J, with 5 bases between. The CDR3 DNA reads TGTGCCACCAGTGAGTCGAAAGAGACCCAGTACTTC. Residues: CATSESKETQYF.

This clonotype was detected ten times or more. The chain links TRBV20-1 to TRBJ1-1; tentatively, D is TRBD1 (6 bases). Germline CDR1 DFQATT, CDR2 SNEGSKA (reference sequence). Trimming cost V 6 bases and J 1 base, with 18 bases left between them. CDR3 length: 15 amino acids. This chain's CDR3 is CSAPGGGGPNTEAFF. In DNA, the CDR3 is TGCAGTGCCCCAGGAGGGGGGGGCCCGAACACTGAAGCTTTCTTT.

The table lists this clonotype with a few counts. The J gene is TRBJ1-3, the V gene TRBV5-1, with a weak D call TRBD1 (5 bases). V was shortened by 7 bases and J by 2 bases, with 10 bases between the two germline ends. This CDR3 comprises 13 residues. Germline loops: CDR1 SGHRS, CDR2 YFSETQ. CDR3 nucleotides: TGCGCCAGCTCGGACAAGCCTGGAAACACCATATATTTT. This encodes CASSDKPGNTIYF. Full variable domain (outside the CDR3, taken from reference TRBV5-1 and TRBJ1-3): KAGVTQTPRYLIKTRGQQVTLSCSPISGHRSVSWYQQTPGQGLQFLFEYFSETQRNKGNFPGRFSGRQFSNSRSEMNVSTLELGDSALYLCASSDKPGNTIYFGEGSWLTVV.

At least ten counts were recorded for this clonotype. The CDR3 region has the DNA TGCAGCGCCGGGGGACTAGCTTACAATGAGCAGTTCTTC. This sequence encodes CSAGGLAYNEQFF. V gene TRBV20-1 combines with J gene TRBJ2-1, with TRBD2 identical over 9 bases. The CDR3 is made up of 13 amino acids. The V gene's germline CDR1 is DFQATT and CDR2 SNEGSKA (reference sequence).

With respect to this clonotype: Given a much more abundant clone one base away, this may be a read error. The chain is built from TRBV10-3 and TRBJ1-1; no clear D. Germline V gene sequence: CDR1 ENHRY, CDR2 SYGVKD. The CDR3 consists of 15 residues. The CDR3: CAISRLDITNTEASF. The CDR3 DNA follows: TGTGCCATCAGTCGCCTAGACATCACGAACACTGAAGCTTCCTTT.

This clonotype was seen at least ten times. This sequence joins TRBV29-1 and TRBJ2-7, with 7 bases lining up with TRBD1. The CDR3 is made up of 12 amino acids. V shed 7 bases, J shed 3 bases, and the junction held 6 bases outside the gene matches. CDR1 and CDR2 (germline): SQVTM, ANQGSEA. CDR3 DNA: TGCAGCGCTCAGGGGGTCGGCTACGAGCAGTACTTC. Translation: CSAQGVGYEQYF.

The table lists this clonotype with many counts. The gene calls are TRBV6-5 and TRBJ2-1; D is uncertain. Trimming took off 2 bases at V and 7 bases at J, with 9 bases between the two ends. The CDR3 spans 13 residues. The germline gives CDR1 MNHEY, CDR2 SVGAGI. CDR3 loop: CASSYPWGNEQFF. For the CDR3, the DNA is TGTGCCAGCAGTTACCCATGGGGAAATGAGCAGTTCTTC.

A word on this clonotype: One end of the junction fails to match germline, which may point to a read error. V gene TRBV7-2 combines with J gene TRBJ1-4, with D possibly matching TRBD1 (5 bases). Germline V gives CDR1 SGHTA, CDR2 FQGNSA. The CDR3 runs 15 residues. CDR3 in amino acids: CAGSFDRATNEKLFF. In nucleotides, the CDR3 is TGTGCCGGCAGCTTCGACAGAGCAACTAATGAAAAACTGTTTTTT. Looking up the rest from reference TRBV7-2 and TRBJ1-4 gives the full variable domain: GAGVSQSPSNKVTEKGKDVELRCDPISGHTALYWYRQSLGQGLEFLIYFQGNSAPDKSGLPSDRFSAERTGGSVSTLTIQRTQQEDSAVYLCAGSFDRATNEKLFFGSGTQLSVL.

This clonotype was observed a few times. This chain connects TRBV7-9 to TRBJ1-5, with D unclear. Germline CDR1 SEHNR, CDR2 FQNEAQ (reference sequence). This CDR3 is 13 amino acids long. The V end lost 5 bases, the J end lost 7 bases, and 12 bases lay between the germline ends. The CDR3 loop is CASSRTDVQPQHF. In nucleotides, the CDR3 is TGTGCCAGCAGCCGGACGGACGTACAGCCCCAGCATTTT. Full variable domain (rest looked up from reference TRBV7-9 and TRBJ1-5): DTGVSQNPRHKITKRGQNVTFRCDPISEHNRLYWYRQTLGQGPEFLTYFQNEAQLEKSRLLSDRFSAERPKGSFSTLEIQRTEQGDSAMYLCASSRTDVQPQHFGDGTRLSIL.

V is TRBV12-3 or TRBV12-4 and J is TRBJ1-6, with a possible D match to TRBD1 (6 bases). Trimming shortened V by 6 bases and J by 14 bases, and 23 bases separated the two germline ends. This CDR3 contains 15 residues. The CDR3 sequence: CASSPTTGTIQALHF. In DNA, the CDR3 is TGTGCCAGCAGCCCTACGACAGGAACAATTCAAGCCCTCCACTTT.

The chain recombines TRBV5-1 with TRBJ2-1, with D possibly TRBD2 on 6 matching bases. The CDR3 has 15 residues. The ends were cut back, 3 bases at V and 0 bases at J, with 10 bases in the middle. CDR1 and CDR2 (germline): SGHRS, YFSETQ. CDR3 sequence: CASSWDFSSYNEQFF. The CDR3 coding sequence is TGCGCCAGCAGCTGGGACTTCTCCTCCTACAATGAGCAGTTCTTC.

This clonotype has at least ten counts. The chain uses TRBV5-1 and TRBJ2-7, with 7 bases matching TRBD1. From germline, CDR1 is SGHRS and CDR2 YFSETQ. The length of the CDR3 is 14 residues. The junction had 6 bases not matched to a gene; V was cut back by 0 bases and J by 6 bases. The CDR3 protein is CASSLGDNRGEQYV. The CDR3 bases are TGCGCCAGCAGCTTGGGAGACAACAGGGGCGAGCAGTACGTC.

This clonotype was counted a few times. The rearrangement joins TRBV12-3 or TRBV12-4 to TRBJ1-6, with a weak D call TRBD1 (5 bases). V dropped 3 bases and J dropped 8 bases, with 11 bases sitting between them. The CDR3 loop spans 14 amino acids. The CDR3 region is CASSFGDFDSPLHF. CDR3 DNA: TGTGCCAGCAGTTTTGGGGACTTCGATTCACCCCTCCACTTT.

V and J are TRBV21-1 and TRBJ2-7; the table's D call TRBD1 went unverified against the DNA. TRBV21-1 corresponds to a pseudogene. The CDR3 runs 16 residues. CDR3 in DNA: TGTGCCAGCAGCAAGATACCGCGAACAGGGACCAACGAGCAGTACGTC. Its translation: CASSKIPRTGTNEQYV.

This clonotype has at least ten counts. The chain couples TRBV7-2 to TRBJ1-2; D not certain. Trimming took off 4 bases at V and 0 bases at J, with 12 bases between the two ends. The germline V gene has CDR1 SGHTA and CDR2 FQGNSA. This CDR3 is 15 amino acids long. The chain's CDR3 is CASSYRLGPNYGYTF. The CDR3 nucleotides are TGTGCCAGCAGCTATCGACTGGGCCCTAACTATGGCTACACCTTC.

The chain carries TRBV29-1 and TRBJ1-5; 7 bases are a match to TRBD1. The CDR3 length is 14 residues. Per the germline V gene, CDR1 is SQVTM and CDR2 is ANQGSEA. V shed 0 bases and J 4 bases; nucleotides not matched to a gene: 3. This CDR3 reads CSVEEAGGNQPQHF. CDR3 DNA: TGCAGCGTTGAAGAGGCAGGGGGTAATCAGCCCCAGCATTTT.

The chain combines TRBV18 with TRBJ2-5; D is possibly TRBD1 (6 bases). CDR1 is KGHSH, CDR2 LQKENI, per germline. The CDR3 extends over 15 amino acids. Trimming shortened V by 4 bases and J by 3 bases, and 15 bases separated the two germline ends. The CDR3 is CASSLWKGGEETQYF. The CDR3 DNA sequence: TGTGCCAGCTCACTGTGGAAAGGGGGAGAAGAGACCCAGTACTTC.